This record concerns one TCR beta chain sequence. Its antigen remains undetermined. Per-nucleotide qualities are absent, and no much larger clonotype sits a single base away. Each collaborating institution followed its own protocols to collect whole blood in K2EDTA tubes. For TCRbeta analysis, collaborators shipped samples in one of three forms: frozen whole blood, isolated PBMCs, or DNA extracted from either of those sample types. The record originates from a study of blood T cell repertoires in COVID-19 (TCRdb year 2020). Background for the entire study: Collaborator samples came from the United States, Italy and Spain and covered acute and convalescent phases of COVID-19. The material from the prospective study consisted of cDNA or gDNA derived from T cells, B-cell-depleted T cells, or PBMCs. Deeply sampled blood TCRbeta repertoires from subjects exposed to, actively infected with, or recovered from COVID-19 were included in the dataset. The repertoires were released in a freely available public database meant as a resource for research on the immune response to SARS-CoV-2. Samples were obtained from the ongoing ImmuneRACE study (first 160 participants) and from roughly 1,300 subjects provided by 6 global collaborators. A de-identified subject ID, COVID-19 status, age in years and sex were almost always included in the sample metadata. Where available, HLA class I and class II types were taken from metadata supplied by the sample provider and were not determined by assay-based typing. General findings and caveats noted by the study authors: How much clinical and demographic metadata was included differed by source and by participant, and the metadata was provided uncurated.

TCRbeta CDR3 regions were amplified from genomic DNA using the immunoSEQ Assay, a bias-controlled multiplex PCR. Per the authors' processing: Within the assay, amplification of reference gene primers was used to estimate how many nucleated cells each sample contained. Sequence reads were collapsed and filtered to measure the absolute abundance of every unique TCRbeta CDR3 rearrangement. For each sample, productive Simpson clonality was calculated as the square root of Simpson's diversity index over productive rearrangements. TCRdb retrieved this table from immuneACCESS and kept in-frame rearrangements only. Not all clones are present; in checked studies, unresolved V genes account for under half, and no reason is known for the remainder. V and J calls and clone size follow that table, whereas D and trimming were derived from the DNA. The sample yields about 180,000 clones; roughly nine tenths were counted once. Under 25% of the sample is in the top ten clones.

CDR1 LNHNV and CDR2 YYDKDF are derived from the germline V gene (reference sequence). There are 13 amino acids in the CDR3, from cysteine to phenylalanine inclusive. Kept here is only the CDR3 DNA, which spans 39 bases and is read in frame from base 1. V gives up 0 bases and J gives up 4 bases, and the segment between their germline ends measures 7 bases. This sequence was found in a man between 65 and 79 years old with active or convalescent COVID-19. The chain joins TRBV15 to TRBJ2-7, with no D gene named confidently. Material: peripheral blood. CDR3 region: CATSRDKPYEQYF. The nucleotides read TGTGCCACCAGCAGAGATAAGCCGTACGAGCAGTACTTC.